A single sample gave rise to the 23 T cell receptor beta chains below, sequenced in a study of blood T cell repertoires in COVID-19. Some clones are missing from TCRdb's copy, which holds only in-frame ones; the method was immunoSEQ multiplex PCR. The sample lists some 150,000 clones; about 88% were seen once. Sequencing was carried out using peripheral blood. The receptor source for this set is a woman in her 70s with acute or convalescent COVID-19.

The V gene is TRBV28, the J gene TRBJ2-5, with 14 bases identical to TRBD2. The V and J ends lost 5 bases and 8 bases, in that order; junction bases with no gene match: 10. In germline, CDR1 is MDHEN, CDR2 SYDVKM. The CDR3 length is 16 residues. CDR3 nucleotides: TGTGCCAGCAGTCGGGGACTAGCGGGGGACCGGCTTACCCAGTACTTC. This codes for CASSRGLAGDRLTQYF. The entire variable domain, with the rest obtained from reference TRBV28 and TRBJ2-5, is as follows: DVKVTQSSRYLVKRTGEKVFLECVQDMDHENMFWYRQDPGLGLRLIYFSYDVKMKEKGDIPEGYSVSREKKERFSLILESASTNQTSMYLCASSRGLAGDRLTQYFGPGTRLLVL.

This rearrangement joins TRBV6-5 to TRBJ1-3; no clear D. With 4 bases removed from V and 4 bases from J, the gap between germline ends came to 8 bases. CDR3 size: 13 residues. Germline lookup yields CDR1 MNHEY and CDR2 SVGAGI. This CDR3 reads CASSWGGGNTIYF. CDR3 nucleotides: TGTGCCAGCAGTTGGGGAGGAGGAAACACCATATATTTT.

The gene calls are TRBV5-5 and TRBJ1-3, with D possibly being TRBD1 (6 bases). The CDR3 contains 16 residues. The V gene's germline CDR1 is SGHKS and CDR2 YYEKEE (reference sequence). V lost 0 bases and J 0 bases, leaving 10 bases between the germline ends. The CDR3 DNA is TGTGCCAGCAGCTTGGAGGGGGGGAGCTCTGGAAACACCATATATTTT. The encoded protein is CASSLEGGSSGNTIYF.

CDR3 nucleotide sequence: TGTGCCAGCAGCGTAACGACGGGGTCTGGAAACACCATATATTTT. As protein: CASSVTTGSGNTIYF. The J gene is TRBJ1-3, the V gene TRBV9; D gene unclear. CDR1 SGDLS and CDR2 YYNGEE come from the germline V gene. CDR3 size: 15 residues. Trimming stripped 1 base from V and 1 base from J, with 9 bases between.

A single count supports this clone. The chain combines TRBV7-9 with TRBJ1-4; 9 bases match TRBD1. The CDR3 has 15 amino acids. V was clipped by 5 bases and J by 6 bases; unmatched bases: 7. The V gene's germline CDR1 is SEHNR and CDR2 FQNEAQ (reference sequence). In DNA form, the CDR3 reads TGTGCCAGCAGCCTTCCGGGACAGGGATATGAAAAACTGTTTTTT. It codes for CASSLPGQGYEKLFF.

The V call is TRBV15, the J call TRBJ1-2; no clear D gene. The CDR3 consists of 13 residues. Germline assignment: CDR1 LNHNV and CDR2 YYDKDF (reference sequence). Trimming left V 8 bases short and J 4 bases short, with 14 bases between. The CDR3 sequence is CATRREGTYGYTF. The DNA for the CDR3 is TGTGCCACCCGAAGGGAGGGCACCTATGGCTACACCTTC.

The V and J genes are TRBV7-9 and TRBJ2-3; D is undetermined. From germline, CDR1 is SEHNR and CDR2 FQNEAQ (reference sequence). V shed 5 bases and J shed 4 bases, with 16 bases lying between them. The CDR3 runs to 15 residues. DNA of the CDR3: TGTGCCAGCAGCGAGGCGGCAACCTGGCCAGATACGCAGTATTTT. This encodes CASSEAATWPDTQYF.

The chain employs TRBV3-1 (or the pseudogene TRBV3-2) and TRBJ2-5, with 10 bases matching TRBD2. CDR1 is LGHDT and CDR2 is YNNKEL in the germline V gene (reference sequence). This CDR3 spans 19 amino acids. Unmatched junction bases numbered 19, after V lost 2 bases and J lost 7 bases. CDR3 in amino acids: CASSQMSNPLAGAAGTQYF. The CDR3 DNA follows: TGTGCCAGCAGCCAAATGTCCAACCCCCTAGCGGGGGCTGCAGGGACCCAGTACTTC.

The V call is TRBV28, the J call TRBJ2-1; 8 bases match TRBD1. Germline V lookup: CDR1 MDHEN, CDR2 SYDVKM. This CDR3 contains 16 residues. Trimming took 6 bases from V and 12 from J; bases not matched to a gene: 19. Here the CDR3 reads CASSPPDRGLNWSQFF. CDR3 sequence (DNA): TGTGCCAGCAGCCCCCCCGACAGGGGCCTAAATTGGTCGCAGTTCTTC.

This sequence joins TRBV9 and TRBJ2-3, with a weak D call TRBD2 (6 bases). CDR3 size: 18 residues. Per germline, CDR1 SGDLS and CDR2 YYNGEE. Trimming took 3 bases from V and 4 from J, leaving 24 bases between them. The CDR3 sequence: CASSAPASAAPKADTQYF. CDR3 nucleotide sequence: TGTGCCAGCAGCGCCCCCGCTAGCGCCGCCCCCAAGGCAGATACGCAGTATTTT.

J is TRBJ1-2 and V is TRBV19; possible D gene TRBD1, 5 bases. The germline V gene has CDR1 LNHDA and CDR2 SQIVND (reference sequence). V lost 5 bases, J lost 1 base, and 11 bases lay in between. This CDR3 has 14 amino acids. The CDR3 sequence: CASSLRGFNYGYTF. The CDR3 DNA follows: TGTGCCAGTAGTCTAAGGGGATTTAACTATGGCTACACCTTC.

This rearrangement joins TRBV7-9 to TRBJ1-2, with 10 bases aligning to TRBD1. The CDR3 has 14 residues. V lost 5 bases and J lost 8; bases outside the gene matches: 8. Germline V gene lookup returns CDR1 SEHNR and CDR2 FQNEAQ (reference sequence). The CDR3 DNA reads as TGTGCCAGCAGCCCAGGGACAGGGGAGAGAGGCTACACCTTC. It codes for CASSPGTGERGYTF. Looking up the rest from reference TRBV7-9 and TRBJ1-2 gives the full variable domain: DTGVSQNPRHKITKRGQNVTFRCDPISEHNRLYWYRQTLGQGPEFLTYFQNEAQLEKSRLLSDRFSAERPKGSFSTLEIQRTEQGDSAMYLCASSPGTGERGYTFGSGTRLTVV.

The chain couples TRBV6-6 to TRBJ2-1, with 9 bases lining up with TRBD1. The CDR3 contains 16 residues. With V trimmed by 4 bases and J by 4 bases, 8 bases remained unmatched. Germline CDR1 is MNHNY and CDR2 is SVGAGI (reference sequence). CDR3 nucleotides: TGTGCCAGCAGTTCCCCTACAGGGGGCTCTTACAATGAGCAGTTCTTC. Encoded protein: CASSSPTGGSYNEQFF.

The chain has TRBV3-1 (or the pseudogene TRBV3-2) and TRBJ1-5; unclear D gene. This CDR3 contains 14 residues. Germline V CDR1 and CDR2: LGHDT, YNNKEL (reference sequence). V dropped 0 bases and J dropped 4 bases, with 7 bases sitting between them. CDR3 DNA: TGTGCCAGCAGCCAAGAGTTGGCAAATCAGCCCCAGCATTTT. This codes for CASSQELANQPQHF.

Concerning this clone itself: One junction end does not reproduce the germline sequence, and a read error may be involved. The chain is built from TRBV7-7 and TRBJ2-1; D not resolved. CDR1 and CDR2 from the germline V gene are SSHAT and FNYEAQ (reference sequence). The CDR3 is 14 residues long. DNA of the CDR3: TGTGCTAGCAGCCCCTCGGAGTCATACAATGAGCAGTTCTTC. This codes for CASSPSESYNEQFF.

V usage is TRBV14 and J usage is TRBJ1-2; D gene uncertain. CDR3 length: 13 residues. Germline CDR1 and CDR2: SGHDN and FVKESK. The germline V and J ends were trimmed by 5 bases and 6 bases, with 13 bases remaining between them. Here the CDR3 DNA reads TGTGCCAGCAGCTACTGGGCCCTGAATGGCTACACCTTC. Its protein product is CASSYWALNGYTF.

V gene TRBV27 combines with J gene TRBJ1-2; TRBD1 aligns across 8 bases. The germline gives CDR1 MNHEY, CDR2 SMNVEV (reference sequence). The V segment lost 5 bases and the J segment 4 bases; nucleotides outside the gene matches: 6. The CDR3 sequence is 14 residues long. CDR3 region: CASSPQQGGYGYTF. In nucleotides, the CDR3 is TGTGCCAGCAGTCCCCAACAGGGGGGCTATGGCTACACCTTC.

This clone is deemed medium-sized. This chain links TRBV27 with TRBJ2-7; a weak D match, TRBD1 (5 bases). The CDR3 runs 13 residues. V was clipped by 5 bases and J by 3 bases, with 11 bases between them. Germline loops: CDR1 MNHEY, CDR2 SMNVEV (reference sequence). CDR3 DNA sequence: TGTGCCAGCAGTCCTACAGGTCTCTACGAGCAGTACTTC. Its protein product is CASSPTGLYEQYF.

The rearrangement uses TRBV2 and TRBJ1-5; TRBD1 might be the D (5 bases). CDR1 and CDR2 (germline): SNHLY, FYNNEI. The CDR3 has 12 amino acids. The V gene lost 10 bases and the J gene lost 3 bases, with 10 bases spanning the gap. DNA of the CDR3: TGTGCCATCCAGGGTCACAATCAGCCCCAGCATTTT. It yields the protein CAIQGHNQPQHF.

This chain links TRBV9 with TRBJ2-1, with TRBD2 matching 8 bases. From germline, CDR1 is SGDLS and CDR2 YYNGEE. J gave up 7 bases and V 3 bases, and 9 bases lay outside the gene matches. The CDR3 is 15 amino acids. The CDR3, as DNA: TGTGCCAGCAGCGGAACGGGGGGGCCGCGGAATGAGCAGTTCTTC. Translated, it gives CASSGTGGPRNEQFF. Full variable domain (outside the CDR3, taken from reference TRBV9 and TRBJ2-1): DSGVTQTPKHLITATGQRVTLRCSPRSGDLSVYWYQQSLDQGLQFLIQYYNGEERAKGNILERFSAQQFPDLHSELNLSSLELGDSALYFCASSGTGGPRNEQFFGPGTRLTVL.

This clone appeared once. The rearrangement uses TRBV4-3 and TRBJ2-7; 12 bases agree with TRBD2. J was trimmed by 5 bases and V by 2 bases; bases with no gene match: 7. The germline V gene has CDR1 LGHNA and CDR2 YSLEER. The CDR3 is made up of 16 amino acids. The CDR3 DNA is TGCGCCAGCAGCCAATCCTCTAGCGGGGGGGCGGACGAGCAGTACTTC. Protein product: CASSQSSSGGADEQYF.

V and J are TRBV3-1 (or the pseudogene TRBV3-2) and TRBJ2-5; the D gene is possibly TRBD1 (6 bases). Trimming pared 1 base from V and 5 bases from J, leaving 14 bases between. The CDR3 has 15 residues. Germline V CDR1 and CDR2: LGHDT, YNNKEL (reference sequence). DNA for the CDR3: TGTGCCAGCAGCCAAGCCAACAGGGAGTGGGAGACCCAGTACTTC. Translating gives CASSQANREWETQYF.

V and J are TRBV12-3 or TRBV12-4 and TRBJ1-2; no clear D. This CDR3 region has 12 residues. V was cut by 6 bases and J by 8 bases, with 13 bases left in between. The CDR3 DNA is TGTGCCAGCAGCCCCTCCCGGGAAGGCTACACCTTC. This gives the protein CASSPSREGYTF.